The 9 T cell receptor beta chains in this list originate from one sample, sequenced in a study of a mutant IDH1 vaccine in newly diagnosed glioma. Sequencing was performed with immunoSEQ multiplex PCR; in TCRdb, only in-frame clones are kept and a portion is missing. This sample has roughly 48,000 clones, with 70% to 80% found just once. These receptors lack a known antigen. The time point denotes: week 35, safety follow-up. The vaccine gave 300 ug of a 20-mer mutant IDH1 peptide subcutaneously per dose. The starting material was PBMCs, obtained from a glioma patient whose treatment included an IDH1 peptide vaccine. The source of these receptors is a man aged 35 to 55 with glioma.

The chain joins TRBV13 to TRBJ2-6; 7 bases agree with TRBD1. The V segment lost 2 bases and the J segment 2 bases; nucleotides outside the gene matches: 3. Germline CDR1 PRHDT, CDR2 FYEKMQ (reference sequence). The CDR3 totals 16 residues. CDR3 in DNA: TGTGCCAGCAGCTTACCCCAGGGGGCTGGGGCCAACGTCCTGACTTTC. Translated: CASSLPQGAGANVLTF.

The V and J genes are TRBV5-5 and TRBJ1-5; perhaps TRBD1 as D (6 bases). Trimming pared 0 bases from V and 5 bases from J, leaving 15 bases between. In germline, CDR1 is SGHKS, CDR2 YYEKEE (reference sequence). CDR3 length: 16 amino acids. The CDR3 region has the DNA TGTGCCAGCAGCTTGGAGCTGGGGGGCGGATATCAGCCCCAGCATTTT. Amino acid sequence: CASSLELGGGYQPQHF.

The chain carries TRBV25-1 and TRBJ1-2, with D unresolved. V was clipped by 1 base and J by 8 bases, with 17 bases between them. This CDR3 is built from 15 residues. CDR1 is MGHDK and CDR2 is SYGVNS in the germline V gene. The DNA of the CDR3 is TGTGCCAGCAGTGAATCGAGAAGCGCCCTGGTCGGCTACACCTTC. It specifies CASSESRSALVGYTF.

The rearrangement links TRBV11-2 to TRBJ1-2, with 9 positions matching TRBD1. In germline, CDR1 is SGHAT, CDR2 FQNNGV. Trimming cost V 7 bases and J 5 bases; bases outside gene matches: 14. CDR3 size: 16 residues. Here the CDR3 reads CASNSPRPGQGYGYTF. The CDR3 DNA follows: TGTGCCAGCAACTCTCCTCGCCCGGGACAGGGTTATGGCTACACCTTC.

The rearrangement joins TRBV2 to TRBJ2-4; D is ambiguous. Germline CDR1 is SNHLY and CDR2 is FYNNEI. CDR3 size: 13 residues. V lost 8 bases, J lost 12 bases, and 20 bases lay in between. CDR3 DNA sequence: TGTGCCAGCCTCATTACCCCTCTTGTCGGTCAGTACTTC. The encoded protein is CASLITPLVGQYF.

CDR3 amino acids: CASRPGQGGDEKLFF. CDR3 DNA: TGTGCCAGCAGACCGGGACAGGGAGGAGACGAAAAACTGTTTTTT. This sequence joins TRBV6-1 and TRBJ1-4; TRBD1 aligns across 9 bases. The CDR3 runs 15 residues. V shed 6 bases, J shed 8 bases, and the junction held 10 bases outside the gene matches. Germline CDR1 is MNHNS and CDR2 is SASEGT.

The V gene is TRBV7-9, the J gene TRBJ2-7, with TRBD2 matching over 8 bases. V shed 3 bases and J 5 bases; nucleotides not matched to a gene: 9. The CDR3 runs 15 residues. The germline V gene has CDR1 SEHNR and CDR2 FQNEAQ (reference sequence). The DNA of the CDR3 is TGTGCCAGCAGCTTCCCTTCGCGGGAGGATCACGAGCAGTACTTC. Translating it yields CASSFPSREDHEQYF.

This chain uses TRBV19 with TRBJ1-1; TRBD1 agrees at 9 bases. This CDR3 region has 17 residues. The trim removed 3 bases at V and 4 bases at J, leaving 12 bases unmatched. CDR1 is LNHDA and CDR2 is SQIVND in the germline V gene (reference sequence). The CDR3 region has the DNA TGTGCCAGTAGTATCGGGATCGGGACAGGGAGGGGCACTGAAGCTTTCTTT. Its protein product is CASSIGIGTGRGTEAFF.

This chain links TRBV28 with TRBJ2-2; 12 bases match TRBD1. Per germline, CDR1 MDHEN and CDR2 SYDVKM. CDR3 length: 18 amino acids. V dropped 4 bases and J dropped 7; count of bases not matched to a gene: 13. CDR3 amino acids: CASSSTGTGGLQDGELFF. The CDR3 DNA follows: TGTGCCAGCAGTTCCACCGGGACAGGGGGCTTGCAGGACGGGGAGCTGTTTTTT. Using reference TRBV28 and TRBJ2-2 for the parts outside the CDR3, the full variable domain is DVKVTQSSRYLVKRTGEKVFLECVQDMDHENMFWYRQDPGLGLRLIYFSYDVKMKEKGDIPEGYSVSREKKERFSLILESASTNQTSMYLCASSSTGTGGLQDGELFFGEGSRLTVL.